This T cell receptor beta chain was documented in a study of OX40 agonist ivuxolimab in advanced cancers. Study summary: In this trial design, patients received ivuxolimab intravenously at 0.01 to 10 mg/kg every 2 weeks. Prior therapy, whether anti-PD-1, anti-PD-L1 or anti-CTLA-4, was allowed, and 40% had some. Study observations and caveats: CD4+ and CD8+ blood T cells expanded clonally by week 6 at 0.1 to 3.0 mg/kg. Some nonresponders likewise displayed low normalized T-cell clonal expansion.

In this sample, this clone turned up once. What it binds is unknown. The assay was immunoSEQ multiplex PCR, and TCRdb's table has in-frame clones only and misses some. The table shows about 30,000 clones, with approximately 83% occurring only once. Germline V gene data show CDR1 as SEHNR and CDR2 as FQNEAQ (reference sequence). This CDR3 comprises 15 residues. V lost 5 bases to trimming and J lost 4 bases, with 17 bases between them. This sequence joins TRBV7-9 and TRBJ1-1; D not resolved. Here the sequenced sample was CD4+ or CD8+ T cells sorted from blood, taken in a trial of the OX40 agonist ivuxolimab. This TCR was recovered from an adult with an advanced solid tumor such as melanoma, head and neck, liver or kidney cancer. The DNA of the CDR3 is TGTGCCAGCAGCCCACCTCCCCGTATTGGCACTGAAGCTTTCTTT. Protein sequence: CASSPPPRIGTEAFF.